These T cell receptor beta chains were read from a single sample in a study of response to subunit inactivated influenza vaccine. TCRdb independently ran MiXCR on the RT-PCR reads; one entry per CDR3 protein. The data show about 700,000 distinct CDR3 sequences, about 15% seen once. The specimen comprised PBMCs from blood, sampled roughly 15 days before vaccination. These receptors all stem from a man aged 45 to 65 who received an inactivated influenza vaccine. CDR3s leave out the opening cysteine and the closing phenylalanine or tryptophan. D genes are given only for firm matches. Only some rows state a clone size, as once, few, many or a class for expanded clones.

clone_size j_call d_call cdr3_length v_call cdr3_aa
NA TRBJ1-6 TRBD1 13 TRBV6-1 ASSLRDRDNSPLH
NA TRBJ2-5 NA 12 TRBV14 ASSQTHLGETQY
few TRBJ2-7 NA 11 TRBV19 ASSTGPLGEQY
NA TRBJ1-1 NA 11 TRBV7-9 ASSLAGTPEAF
NA TRBJ2-1 TRBD1 12 TRBV27 ASSPLQGGDEQF
few TRBJ2-3 NA 12 TRBV5-5 ASSLEWEKDTQY
NA TRBJ2-1 TRBD2 13 TRBV28 ASSGAGLADNEQF
few TRBJ1-5 NA 13 TRBV4-3 ASSLGRYSNQPQH
NA TRBJ2-5 NA 13 TRBV28 ASSLGGTRPETQY
NA TRBJ2-5 TRBD1 12 TRBV6-1 ASSAQGAKETQY
few TRBJ2-1 NA 11 TRBV4-3 ASSQVLAGEQF
many TRBJ2-2 NA 11 TRBV7-3 ASSLTVTGELF
few TRBJ2-7 TRBD1 17 TRBV27 ASSLSGTGYNPAYYEQY
few TRBJ2-2 NA 10 TRBV9 ATGLNTGELF
NA TRBJ2-1 TRBD2 12 TRBV7-2 ASQSGRGGNEQF
NA TRBJ2-3 NA 17 TRBV28 ASSLPGTGGFVPGNTQY
NA TRBJ1-5 NA 11 TRBV11-2 ASSLSHNQPQH
NA TRBJ2-1 NA 15 TRBV23-1 ASSQISSTCSYNEQF
NA TRBJ2-7 TRBD1 13 TRBV6-1 ASKLTRDSSYEQY
few TRBJ2-1 TRBD2 14 TRBV4-3 ASSQETAGGNNEQF
many TRBJ2-5 NA 12 TRBV7-9 ASSSRIRGQTQY
few TRBJ1-2 NA 12 TRBV5-1 ASSPGGGSYGYT
few TRBJ2-3 NA 12 TRBV7-2 ASKTREHTDTQY
NA TRBJ2-3 NA 12 TRBV6-2/TRBV6-3 ASNDGRVSDTQY
NA TRBJ2-7 TRBD1 13 TRBV18 ASSPPDRGPYEQY
few TRBJ2-3 TRBD1 16 TRBV11-1 ASSLTTGTGVSTDTQY
few TRBJ2-7 TRBD1 13 TRBV10-3 AISDRSGTGYEQY
NA TRBJ2-5 TRBD1 12 TRBV27 ASSKTGAQETQY
few TRBJ2-1 NA 13 TRBV19 ASSMWGYPYNEQF
few TRBJ2-5 TRBD1 14 TRBV15 ATSEGTGGTVFGQY
few TRBJ2-3 NA 14 TRBV20-1 SASRWEPGSTDTQY
NA TRBJ1-5 NA 14 TRBV20-1 SASGERGGGHQPQH
many TRBJ2-2 NA 11 TRBV20-1 SATDPSDGELF
NA TRBJ2-7 NA 12 TRBV20-1 SARVGQLATEQY
NA TRBJ2-3 TRBD2 13 TRBV6-2/TRBV6-3 ASSYPAGGTDTQY
few TRBJ2-4 TRBD2 14 TRBV7-9 ASSLSLAGPSDIQY
few TRBJ1-2 NA 11 TRBV24-1 ATSSRTNYGYT